This T cell receptor (beta chain) was identified in a study of cytomegalovirus exposure and HLA in healthy donors. Overall study: The 110 or so validation repertoires used a platform that matched the one used for the approximately 700 first-cohort repertoires, as a later analysis reported. Whole-study results and caveats: According to a subsequent analysis, TCR clusters from the first cohort were inclined to appear together in the roughly 120 validation repertoires. Among TCR beta chains, those listed as cytomegalovirus-associated numbered over 150. Despite most TCR sequences being rare, some public TCRs occurred in many donors.

Germline assignment: CDR1 SGHRS and CDR2 YFSETQ. The CDR3 is 17 amino acids. V dropped 6 bases and J dropped 3 bases, with 24 bases sitting between them. TCRdb keeps only in-frame clones here, not all; method: immunoSEQ multiplex PCR. The sample yields about 200,000 clones, around 86% seen once. To note about this clone: What it recognizes is unknown.

Sequencing was carried out using PBMCs. The chain has TRBV5-1 and TRBJ1-2; TRBD1 might be the D (6 bases). The clonotype was recovered from a woman under 30 in good health and CMV-seropositive. DNA of the CDR3: TGCGCCAGCACCAACGAAAATACAGGGAAAGGATACTATGGCTACACCTTC. Protein sequence: CASTNENTGKGYYGYTF.